These T cell receptor beta chains were read from a single sample in a study of OX40 agonist ivuxolimab in advanced cancers. The method was immunoSEQ multiplex PCR; TCRdb's version includes in-frame clones alone and lacks a portion of them. The sample holds tens of thousands of clones, approximately 80% seen once. The sequenced sample was CD4+ or CD8+ T cells sorted from blood, obtained in a trial of the OX40 agonist ivuxolimab. These receptors were taken from an adult with an advanced solid tumor such as melanoma, head and neck, liver or kidney cancer. CDR3s include the opening cysteine and the closing phenylalanine or tryptophan. The D gene is left open where the match is weak. Expanded clones get a size class; other rows say once, few or many, or leave the size out.

>.|TRBJ2-5|.|TRBV19
TGTGCCAGTAGTGTATGGGGGGAAGAGACCCAGTACTTC
CASSVWGEETQYF
>.|TRBJ1-2|TRBD1|TRBV5-1
TGCGCCAGCAGCTTGGGGACAGGGGCCGACGGCTACACCTTC
CASSLGTGADGYTF
>medium-sized|TRBJ1-2|.|TRBV7-2
TGTGCCAGCCATTACGGAGGGGTGAGACTTAACTATGGCTACACCTTC
CASHYGGVRLNYGYTF
>.|TRBJ2-7|.|TRBV18
TGTGCCAGCTCACAACAGGTTTCCTACGAGCAGTACTTC
CASSQQVSYEQYF
>.|TRBJ2-3|.|TRBV7-2
TGTGCCAGCAGCTTAGCGTGGTCAGATACGCAGTATTTT
CASSLAWSDTQYF
>once|TRBJ1-1|.|TRBV4-1
TGCGCCAGCAGCTCGACAGCTGTCGGCACTGAAGCTTTCTTT
CASSSTAVGTEAFF
>.|TRBJ2-3|TRBD1|TRBV10-3
TGTGCCATCAGTGAAGGGGGCCCACATCCTAGCACAGATACGCAGTATTTT
CAISEGGPHPSTDTQYF
>.|TRBJ2-7|TRBD2|TRBV15
TGTGCCACCAGCTACATCTCTTTGGGAGGGGTCGAGCAGTACTTC
CATSYISLGGVEQYF
>once|TRBJ2-1|TRBD1|TRBV29-1
TGCAGCGTGGACACAGGGGTTTGGGACAATGAGCAGTTCTTC
CSVDTGVWDNEQFF
>.|TRBJ2-7|TRBD1|TRBV6-5
TGTGCCAGCAGTCCGGACAGGGACTACGAGCAGTACTTC
CASSPDRDYEQYF